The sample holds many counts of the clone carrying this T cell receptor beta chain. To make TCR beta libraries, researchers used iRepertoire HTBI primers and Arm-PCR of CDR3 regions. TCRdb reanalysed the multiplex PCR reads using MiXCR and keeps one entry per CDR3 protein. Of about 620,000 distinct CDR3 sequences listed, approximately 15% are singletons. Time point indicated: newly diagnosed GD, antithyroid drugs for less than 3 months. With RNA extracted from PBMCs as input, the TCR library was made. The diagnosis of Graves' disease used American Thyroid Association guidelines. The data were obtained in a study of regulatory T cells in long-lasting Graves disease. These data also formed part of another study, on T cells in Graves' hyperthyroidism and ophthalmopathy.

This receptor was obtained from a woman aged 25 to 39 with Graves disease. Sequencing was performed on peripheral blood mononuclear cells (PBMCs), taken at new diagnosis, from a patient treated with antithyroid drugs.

As DNA, the CDR3 is TGTGCCAGCAGTTTGAGGTCTAACTATGGCTACACCTTC. Translation gives CASSLRSNYGYTF. The V call is TRBV28, the J call TRBJ1-2, with D unresolved. The CDR3 is 13 amino acids. The germline V gene has CDR1 MDHEN and CDR2 SYDVKM. Trimming left V 3 bases short and J 0 bases short, with 5 bases between.